A selection of T cell receptor beta chains follows, all from one sample in a study of blood T cell repertoires in COVID-19. Generated by immunoSEQ multiplex PCR, the TCRdb table keeps only in-frame clones and is missing some. The sample holds 170,000 or so clones; just under 80% are singletons and the top ten take approximately 7%. The sequencing sample was made of peripheral blood. Receptors originate from a man in his 70s with active or convalescent COVID-19. Both conserved end residues are part of each CDR3. A D gene is named only where the DNA matches it firmly. Size is omitted from some rows. Given values are once, few, many or a class for expanded clones.

TRBV7-8	NA	NA	TRBJ2-1	TGTGCCAGCAGCTCACGGGGACACTGGGGGAATGAGCAGTTCTTC	CASSSRGHWGNEQFF
TRBV9	TRBD2	NA	TRBJ2-1	TGTGCCAGCAGCTACGGGACTAGCGGGAGGGCCGGGCAGTTCTTC	CASSYGTSGRAGQFF
TRBV7-2	NA	few	TRBJ2-5	TGTGCCAGCAGCAAACGACTCGGCACTCAAGAGACCCAGTACTTC	CASSKRLGTQETQYF
TRBV6-2/TRBV6-3	TRBD1	once	TRBJ2-3	TGTGCCAGCAGTCACCTGGACAGGTCCACAGATACGCAGTATTTT	CASSHLDRSTDTQYF
TRBV5-6	NA	NA	TRBJ1-1	TGTGCCAGCAGCTTAAGTAGTCAGGGGCACACTGAAGCTTTCTTT	CASSLSSQGHTEAFF
TRBV4-2	NA	few	TRBJ1-2	TGTGCCAGCAGCCAAGCAGGCTACTATGGCTACACCTTC	CASSQAGYYGYTF
TRBV10-1	NA	NA	TRBJ1-1	TGCGCCAGCAGTGAGTCGGGGCAGGGTAACACTGAAGCTTTCTTT	CASSESGQGNTEAFF
TRBV11-2	NA	NA	TRBJ1-2	TGTGCCAGCAGCCTCGATGGGGGCGTCCACACCTTC	CASSLDGGVHTF
TRBV4-3	TRBD2	NA	TRBJ2-7	TGCGCCAGCAGCCGACGGGAGGGGGTCTCCTACGAGCAGTACTTC	CASSRREGVSYEQYF
TRBV9	NA	NA	TRBJ2-1	TGTGCCAGCACTCCCACTTCAGGGATCTCCTACAATGAGCAGTTCTTC	CASTPTSGISYNEQFF
TRBV13	TRBD1	few	TRBJ2-2	TGTGCCAGCAGCTTCGGACAGGTTTACACCGGGGAGCTGTTTTTT	CASSFGQVYTGELFF
TRBV10-3	NA	NA	TRBJ1-1	TGTGCCATCAGCCTAAACTTTGATTCTGAAGCTTTCTTT	CAISLNFDSEAFF
TRBV12-3/TRBV12-4	TRBD2	NA	TRBJ2-1	TGTGCCGCTGGGGGGAGGGCCCAAGAGCAGTTCTTC	CAAGGRAQEQFF
TRBV10-3	NA	NA	TRBJ1-2	TGTGCCATCAGTGAGTTCGGGGACAGCTACACCTTC	CAISEFGDSYTF
TRBV7-9	NA	NA	TRBJ2-7	TGTGCCAGCAGCTTAGGCTCAGGTCCGTCCTACGAGCAGTACTTC	CASSLGSGPSYEQYF
TRBV5-1	TRBD1	few	TRBJ2-3	TGCGCCAGCAGCCGAACGACAGGGCCTTCGGCAGATACGCAGTATTTT	CASSRTTGPSADTQYF
TRBV27	NA	many	TRBJ2-1	TGTGCCAGCAGTTTATCGGGGCTCCGTACCCCTTACAATGAGCAGTTCTTC	CASSLSGLRTPYNEQFF
TRBV30	NA	NA	TRBJ1-1	TGTGCCTGGAGTAGGGAGGCGAACACTGAAGCTTTCTTT	CAWSREANTEAFF
TRBV15	NA	NA	TRBJ2-1	TGTGCCACCAGCAAATTACAGGGACGCTACAATGAGCAGTTCTTC	CATSKLQGRYNEQFF
TRBV5-8	TRBD2	NA	TRBJ2-5	TGTGCCAGCAGCCCAAGACTAGCGGGGGAACAAGAGACCCAGTACTTC	CASSPRLAGEQETQYF
TRBV3-1/TRBV3-2	NA	NA	TRBJ2-2	TGTGCCAGCAGCCAAGATCACGGGGAGCTGTTTTTT	CASSQDHGELFF
TRBV10-3	TRBD1	NA	TRBJ1-2	TGTGCCATCAGTGAGTTAGGGGGGACAGGCTATGGCTACACCTTC	CAISELGGTGYGYTF
TRBV4-1	NA	NA	TRBJ1-3	TGCGCCAGCAGCCTCGTTGGAAACACCATATATTTT	CASSLVGNTIYF
TRBV6-5	NA	NA	TRBJ2-5	TGTGCCAGCAGTCCTTCTCTGTCCCAAGAGACCCAGTACTTC	CASSPSLSQETQYF
TRBV15	NA	NA	TRBJ2-3	TGTGCCACCAGCGGCGGGACTGGGCGCACAGATACGCAGTATTTT	CATSGGTGRTDTQYF
TRBV5-1	TRBD1	NA	TRBJ1-1	TGCGCCAGCAAGGGGACAGATGAAGCTTTCTTT	CASKGTDEAFF
TRBV5-5	TRBD2	NA	TRBJ2-7	TGTGCCAGCAGCTTGCTGCTAGCGGCTTCCTACGAGCAGTACTTC	CASSLLLAASYEQYF
TRBV13	TRBD1	few	TRBJ1-2	TGTGCCAGCAGCATCGGGACAGGGAACTATGGCTACACCTTC	CASSIGTGNYGYTF
TRBV18	TRBD1	NA	TRBJ1-4	TGTGCCAGCTCACTCACCGGGGGGACAGGGCCTGAAAAACTGTTTTTT	CASSLTGGTGPEKLFF